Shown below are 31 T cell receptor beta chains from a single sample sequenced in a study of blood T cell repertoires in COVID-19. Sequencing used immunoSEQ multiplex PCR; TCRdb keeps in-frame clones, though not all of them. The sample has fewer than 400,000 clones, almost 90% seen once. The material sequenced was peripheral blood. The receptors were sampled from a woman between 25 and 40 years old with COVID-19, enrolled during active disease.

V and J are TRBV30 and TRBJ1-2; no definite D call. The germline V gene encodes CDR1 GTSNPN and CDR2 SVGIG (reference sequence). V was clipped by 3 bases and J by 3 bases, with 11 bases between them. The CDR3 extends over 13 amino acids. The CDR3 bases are TGTGCCTGGAGAATGGACGGGGACTATGGCTACACCTTC. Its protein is CAWRMDGDYGYTF.

The CDR3 region is CASSVDSLAYEQYF. The CDR3 nucleotides are TGTGCCAGCAGCGTCGACTCGTTAGCCTACGAGCAGTACTTC. V usage is TRBV7-2 and J usage is TRBJ2-7; D remains ambiguous. Trimming cost V 5 bases and J 2 bases, with 13 bases left between them. Germline values: CDR1 SGHTA, CDR2 FQGNSA. This CDR3 has 14 amino acids.

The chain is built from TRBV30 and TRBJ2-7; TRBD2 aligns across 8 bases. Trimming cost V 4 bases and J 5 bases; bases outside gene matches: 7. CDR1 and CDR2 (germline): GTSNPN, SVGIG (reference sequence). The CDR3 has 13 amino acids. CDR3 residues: CAWIPGGSHEQYF. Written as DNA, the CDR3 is TGTGCCTGGATCCCGGGGGGGAGCCACGAGCAGTACTTC.

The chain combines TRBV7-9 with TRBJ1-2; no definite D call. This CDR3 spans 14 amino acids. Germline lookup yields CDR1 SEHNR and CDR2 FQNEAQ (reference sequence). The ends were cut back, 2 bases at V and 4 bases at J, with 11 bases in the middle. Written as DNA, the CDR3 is TGTGCCAGCAGCTTAACCGGTCCCCTCTATGGCTACACCTTC. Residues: CASSLTGPLYGYTF.

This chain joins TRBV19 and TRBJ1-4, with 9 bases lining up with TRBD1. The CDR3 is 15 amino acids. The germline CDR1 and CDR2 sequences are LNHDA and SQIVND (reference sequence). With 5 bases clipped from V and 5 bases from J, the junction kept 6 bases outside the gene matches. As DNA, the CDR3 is TGTGCCAGTAGTGTATCCGGGACAGGGAATGAAAAACTGTTTTTT. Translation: CASSVSGTGNEKLFF.

CDR3 bases: TGTGCCAGCAGTTTTGCGGGATCTCGGAATGAGCAGTTCTTC. This gives the protein CASSFAGSRNEQFF. This sequence joins TRBV27 and TRBJ2-1, with a weak D call TRBD2 (6 bases). The CDR3 covers 14 residues. Trimming shortened V by 3 bases and J by 7 bases, and 13 bases separated the two germline ends. Germline V gene lookup returns CDR1 MNHEY and CDR2 SMNVEV (reference sequence).

The CDR3 bases are TGCGCCAGCAGCTTGTATACGGCTGGGGCCAACGTCCTGACTTTC. As protein: CASSLYTAGANVLTF. The chain links TRBV5-1 to TRBJ2-6; D is uncertain. V shed 1 base and J shed 2 bases, with 7 bases lying between them. CDR3 length: 15 amino acids. CDR1 is SGHRS and CDR2 is YFSETQ in the germline V gene.

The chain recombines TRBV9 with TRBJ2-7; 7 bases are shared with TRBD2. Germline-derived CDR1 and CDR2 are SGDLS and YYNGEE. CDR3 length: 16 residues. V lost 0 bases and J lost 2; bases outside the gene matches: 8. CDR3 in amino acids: CASSVGDGRLAYEQYF. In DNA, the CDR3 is TGTGCCAGCAGCGTAGGGGACGGGAGGCTCGCCTACGAGCAGTACTTC. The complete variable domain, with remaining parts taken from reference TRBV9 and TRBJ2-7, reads DSGVTQTPKHLITATGQRVTLRCSPRSGDLSVYWYQQSLDQGLQFLIQYYNGEERAKGNILERFSAQQFPDLHSELNLSSLELGDSALYFCASSVGDGRLAYEQYFGPGTRLTVT.

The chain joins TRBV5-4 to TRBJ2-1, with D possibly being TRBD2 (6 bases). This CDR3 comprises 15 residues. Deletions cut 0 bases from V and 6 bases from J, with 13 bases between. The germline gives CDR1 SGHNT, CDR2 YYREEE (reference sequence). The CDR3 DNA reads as TGTGCCAGCAGCTTGGACCCGGGAGAACGCAATGAGCAGTTCTTC. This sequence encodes CASSLDPGERNEQFF.

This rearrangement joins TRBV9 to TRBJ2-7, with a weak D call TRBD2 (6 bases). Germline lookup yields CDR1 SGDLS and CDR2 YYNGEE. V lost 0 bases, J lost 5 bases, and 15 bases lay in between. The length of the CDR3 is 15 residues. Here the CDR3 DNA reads TGTGCCAGCAGCGTAGGCAGGGCACAGCGGGACGAGCAGTACTTC. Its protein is CASSVGRAQRDEQYF.

CDR3 bases: TGCAGCGTTGGTCCGGGAAACTACGAGCAGTACTTC. It is translated as CSVGPGNYEQYF. J is TRBJ2-7 and V is TRBV29-1, with a weak D call TRBD2 (5 bases). The CDR3 spans 12 residues. CDR1 and CDR2 (germline): SQVTM, ANQGSEA. V was clipped by 4 bases and J by 3 bases, with 10 bases between them.

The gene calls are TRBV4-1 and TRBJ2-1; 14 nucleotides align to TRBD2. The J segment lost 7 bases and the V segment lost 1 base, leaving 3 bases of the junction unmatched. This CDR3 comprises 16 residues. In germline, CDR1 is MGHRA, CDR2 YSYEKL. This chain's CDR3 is CASSQGTSGRTNEQFF. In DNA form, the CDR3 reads TGCGCCAGCAGCCAAGGGACTAGCGGGAGGACTAATGAGCAGTTCTTC.

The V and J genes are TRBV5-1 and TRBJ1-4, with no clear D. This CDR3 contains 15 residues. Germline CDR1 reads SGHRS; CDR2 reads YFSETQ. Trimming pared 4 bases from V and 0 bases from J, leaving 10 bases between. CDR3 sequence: CASSLDGATNEKLFF. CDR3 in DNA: TGCGCCAGCAGCCTGGACGGGGCAACTAATGAAAAACTGTTTTTT. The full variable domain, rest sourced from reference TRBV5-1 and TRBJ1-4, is KAGVTQTPRYLIKTRGQQVTLSCSPISGHRSVSWYQQTPGQGLQFLFEYFSETQRNKGNFPGRFSGRQFSNSRSEMNVSTLELGDSALYLCASSLDGATNEKLFFGSGTQLSVL.

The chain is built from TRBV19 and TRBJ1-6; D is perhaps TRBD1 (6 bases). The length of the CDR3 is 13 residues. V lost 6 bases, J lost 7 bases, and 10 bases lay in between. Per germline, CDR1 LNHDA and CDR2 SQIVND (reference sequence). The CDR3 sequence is CASRQGVNSPLHF. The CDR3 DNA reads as TGTGCCAGTAGACAGGGAGTAAATTCACCCCTCCACTTT.

The DNA for the CDR3 is TGTGCCAGCGTTAAAGAGCAGAACACTGAAGCTTTCTTT. Its protein product is CASVKEQNTEAFF. This chain uses TRBV6-5 with TRBJ1-1; D is uncertain. V lost 8 bases to trimming and J lost 1 base, with 11 bases between them. This CDR3 has 13 amino acids. Germline V gives CDR1 MNHEY, CDR2 SVGAGI.

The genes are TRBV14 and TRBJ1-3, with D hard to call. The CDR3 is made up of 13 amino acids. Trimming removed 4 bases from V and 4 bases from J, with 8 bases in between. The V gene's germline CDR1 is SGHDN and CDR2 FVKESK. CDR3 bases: TGTGCCAGCAGCCCCGGCGGGGGAAACACCATATATTTT. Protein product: CASSPGGGNTIYF.

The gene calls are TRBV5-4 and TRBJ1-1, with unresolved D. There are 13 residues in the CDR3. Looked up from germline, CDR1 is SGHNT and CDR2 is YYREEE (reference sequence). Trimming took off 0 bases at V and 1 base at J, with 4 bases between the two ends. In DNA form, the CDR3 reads TGTGCCAGCAGCTTGGACAGGAACACTGAAGCTTTCTTT. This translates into CASSLDRNTEAFF. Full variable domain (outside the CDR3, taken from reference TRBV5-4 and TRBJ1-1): ETGVTQSPTHLIKTRGQQVTLRCSSQSGHNTVSWYQQALGQGPQFIFQYYREEENGRGNFPPRFSGLQFPNYSSELNVNALELDDSALYLCASSLDRNTEAFFGQGTRLTVV.

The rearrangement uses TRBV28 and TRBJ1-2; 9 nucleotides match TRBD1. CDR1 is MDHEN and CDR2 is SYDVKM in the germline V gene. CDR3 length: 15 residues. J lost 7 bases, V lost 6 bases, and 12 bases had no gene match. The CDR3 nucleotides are TGTGCCAGCAGCCGGGACAGGGTTCAAACGGGTGGCTACACCTTC. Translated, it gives CASSRDRVQTGGYTF.

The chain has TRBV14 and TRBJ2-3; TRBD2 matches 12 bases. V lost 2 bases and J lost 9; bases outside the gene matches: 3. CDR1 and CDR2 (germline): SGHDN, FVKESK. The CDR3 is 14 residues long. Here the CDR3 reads CASSQRTSGNTQYF. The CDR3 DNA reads TGTGCCAGCAGCCAAAGGACTAGCGGGAACACGCAGTATTTT.

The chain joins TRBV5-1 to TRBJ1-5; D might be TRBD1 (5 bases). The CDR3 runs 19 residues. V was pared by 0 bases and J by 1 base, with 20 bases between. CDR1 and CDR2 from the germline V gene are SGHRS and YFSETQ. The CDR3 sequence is CASSLGPGPSFASNQPQHF. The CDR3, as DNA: TGCGCCAGCAGCTTGGGGCCAGGGCCTTCTTTCGCGAGCAATCAGCCCCAGCATTTT.

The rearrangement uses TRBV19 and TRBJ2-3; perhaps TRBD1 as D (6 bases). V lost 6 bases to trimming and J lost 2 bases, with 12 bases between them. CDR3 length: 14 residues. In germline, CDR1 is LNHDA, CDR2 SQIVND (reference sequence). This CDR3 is CASRDSFYTDTQYF. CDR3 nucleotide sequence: TGTGCCAGTAGGGACAGCTTTTACACAGATACGCAGTATTTT.

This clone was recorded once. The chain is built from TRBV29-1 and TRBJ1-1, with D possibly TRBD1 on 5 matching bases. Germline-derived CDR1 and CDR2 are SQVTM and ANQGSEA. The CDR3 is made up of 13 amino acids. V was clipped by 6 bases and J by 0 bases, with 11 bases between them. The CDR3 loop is CSVSGLMNTEAFF. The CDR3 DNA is TGCAGCGTATCGGGACTGATGAACACTGAAGCTTTCTTT.

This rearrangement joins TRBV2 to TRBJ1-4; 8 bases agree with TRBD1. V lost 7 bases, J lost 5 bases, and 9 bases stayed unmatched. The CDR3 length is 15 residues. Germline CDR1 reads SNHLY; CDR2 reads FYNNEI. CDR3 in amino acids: CASNQPGQGNEKLFF. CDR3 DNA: TGTGCCAGCAACCAACCCGGACAGGGAAATGAAAAACTGTTTTTT.

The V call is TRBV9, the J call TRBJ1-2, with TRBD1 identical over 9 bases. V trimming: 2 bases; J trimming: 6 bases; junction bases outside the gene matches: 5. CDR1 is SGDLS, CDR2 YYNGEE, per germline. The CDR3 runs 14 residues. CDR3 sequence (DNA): TGTGCCAGCAGCGTTGGGACAGGGATTCATGGCTACACCTTC. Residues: CASSVGTGIHGYTF.

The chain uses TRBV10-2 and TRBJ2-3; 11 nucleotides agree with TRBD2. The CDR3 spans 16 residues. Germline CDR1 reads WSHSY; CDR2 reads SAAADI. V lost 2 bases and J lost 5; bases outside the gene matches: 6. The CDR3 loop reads CASSETLLAGEDTQYF. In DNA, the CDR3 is TGCGCCAGCAGTGAGACCTTACTAGCGGGAGAAGATACGCAGTATTTT.

CDR3 loop: CASSPINRPQETQYF. The CDR3 nucleotides are TGTGCCAGCTCACCAATTAACAGGCCGCAAGAGACCCAGTACTTC. V gene TRBV18 combines with J gene TRBJ2-5, with a tentative D call TRBD1 (5 bases). Trimming removed 2 bases from V and 2 bases from J, with 12 bases in between. The CDR3 contains 15 residues. The germline gives CDR1 KGHSH, CDR2 LQKENI. The full variable domain, with the rest looked up from reference TRBV18 and TRBJ2-5, is NAGVMQNPRHLVRRRGQEARLRCSPMKGHSHVYWYRQLPEEGLKFMVYLQKENIIDESGMPKERFSAEFPKEGPSILRIQQVVRGDSAAYFCASSPINRPQETQYFGPGTRLLVL.

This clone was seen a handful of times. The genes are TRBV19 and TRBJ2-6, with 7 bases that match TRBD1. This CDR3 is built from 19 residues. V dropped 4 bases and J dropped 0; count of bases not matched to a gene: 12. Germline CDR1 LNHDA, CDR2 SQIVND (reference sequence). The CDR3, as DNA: TGTGCCAGTAGTAAGTTTCTCGGGACAGCGACCTCTGGGGCCAACGTCCTGACTTTC. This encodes CASSKFLGTATSGANVLTF. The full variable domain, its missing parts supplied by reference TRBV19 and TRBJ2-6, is DGGITQSPKYLFRKEGQNVTLSCEQNLNHDAMYWYRQDPGQGLRLIYYSQIVNDFQKGDIAEGYSVSREKKESFPLTVTSAQKNPTAFYLCASSKFLGTATSGANVLTFGAGSRLTVL.

Here the CDR3 reads CASSYSEGFGEKLFF. CDR3 bases: TGTGCCAGCAGTTACTCCGAGGGTTTTGGAGAAAAACTGTTTTTT. The chain is built from TRBV6-2 or TRBV6-3 and TRBJ1-4; D is unresolved. V lost 0 bases, J lost 8 bases, and 13 bases lay in between. This CDR3 comprises 15 residues. Germline CDR1 MNHEY, CDR2 SVGEGT.

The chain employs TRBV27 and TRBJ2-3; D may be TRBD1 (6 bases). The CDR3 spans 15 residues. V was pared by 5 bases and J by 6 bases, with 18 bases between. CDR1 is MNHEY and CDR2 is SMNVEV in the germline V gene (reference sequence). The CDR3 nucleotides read TGTGCCAGCAGTACCAACAGGGATGGTGCGGATACGCAGTATTTT. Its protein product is CASSTNRDGADTQYF.

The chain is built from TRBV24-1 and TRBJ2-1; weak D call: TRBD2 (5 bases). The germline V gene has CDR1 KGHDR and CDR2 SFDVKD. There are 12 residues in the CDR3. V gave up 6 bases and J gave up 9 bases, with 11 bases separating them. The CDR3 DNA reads TGTGCCACCAGTTTCAACGGAGGTGAGCAGTTCTTC. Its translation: CATSFNGGEQFF.

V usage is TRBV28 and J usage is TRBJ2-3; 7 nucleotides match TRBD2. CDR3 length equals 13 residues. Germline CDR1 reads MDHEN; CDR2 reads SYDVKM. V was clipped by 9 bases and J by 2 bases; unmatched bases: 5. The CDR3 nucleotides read TGTGCCAGTCGGGAGGTGAACACAGATACGCAGTATTTT. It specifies CASREVNTDTQYF.